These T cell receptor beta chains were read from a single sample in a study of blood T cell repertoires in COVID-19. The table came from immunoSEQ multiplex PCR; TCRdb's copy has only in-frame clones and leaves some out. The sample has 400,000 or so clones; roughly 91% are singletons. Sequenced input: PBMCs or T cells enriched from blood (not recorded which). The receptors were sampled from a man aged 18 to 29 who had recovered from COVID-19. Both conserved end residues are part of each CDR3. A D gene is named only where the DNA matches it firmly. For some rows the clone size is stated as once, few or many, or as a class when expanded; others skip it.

CDR3: CASSFNGGETQYF
DNA: TGTGCCAGCAGCTTCAACGGGGGGGAGACCCAGTACTTC
J: TRBJ2-5
size: NA
V: TRBV7-2
D: TRBD2

CDR3: CASSHNGGHSRNTEAFF
DNA: TGTGCCAGCAGCCATAACGGGGGGCACAGCAGAAACACTGAAGCTTTCTTT
J: TRBJ1-1
size: NA
V: TRBV7-9
D: NA

CDR3: CASSKEAQANSPLHF
DNA: TGTGCCAGCAGCAAAGAGGCTCAGGCGAATTCACCCCTCCACTTT
J: TRBJ1-6
size: NA
V: TRBV21-1
D: NA

CDR3: CASGTRTSASYEQYF
DNA: TGTGCCAGCGGTACCAGGACTAGCGCGTCCTACGAGCAGTACTTC
J: TRBJ2-7
size: NA
V: TRBV6-5
D: TRBD2

CDR3: CASRREGTEAFF
DNA: TGTGCCAGCCGGAGGGAAGGGACTGAAGCTTTCTTT
J: TRBJ1-1
size: NA
V: TRBV7-9
D: NA

CDR3: CASRPPGGLNTEAFF
DNA: TGTGCCAGTAGACCGCCGGGGGGACTGAACACTGAAGCTTTCTTT
J: TRBJ1-1
size: NA
V: TRBV19
D: NA

CDR3: CASSTGGPSSSGANVLTF
DNA: TGTGCCAGCAGCACCGGGGGGCCGAGCTCCTCTGGGGCCAACGTCCTGACTTTC
J: TRBJ2-6
size: NA
V: TRBV21-1
D: NA

CDR3: CASSRQINQPQHF
DNA: TGTGCCAGCAGCCGGCAAATCAATCAGCCCCAGCATTTT
J: TRBJ1-5
size: NA
V: TRBV3-1/TRBV3-2
D: NA

CDR3: CASSTLRENTIYF
DNA: TGTGCCAGCAGTACTCTCCGTGAAAACACCATATATTTT
J: TRBJ1-3
size: NA
V: TRBV28
D: NA

CDR3: CASSLDPSYNEQFF
DNA: TGCGCCAGCAGCTTGGATCCTTCCTACAATGAGCAGTTCTTC
J: TRBJ2-1
size: NA
V: TRBV5-1
D: NA

CDR3: CASSLKTGSETQYF
DNA: TGTGCCAGCAGCCTAAAGACAGGGTCGGAGACCCAGTACTTC
J: TRBJ2-5
size: NA
V: TRBV27
D: TRBD1

CDR3: CASSFGRGPYGYTF
DNA: TGTGCCAGCAGCTTTGGCAGGGGGCCTTATGGCTACACCTTC
J: TRBJ1-2
size: NA
V: TRBV5-6
D: TRBD1

CDR3: CASSYKTGPNEKLFF
DNA: TGTGCCAGCAGCTACAAGACAGGGCCTAATGAAAAACTGTTTTTT
J: TRBJ1-4
size: NA
V: TRBV3-1/TRBV3-2
D: TRBD1

CDR3: CASSLSETVNEKLFF
DNA: TGTGCCAGCAGCCTCTCAGAAACAGTTAATGAAAAACTGTTTTTT
J: TRBJ1-4
size: NA
V: TRBV13
D: NA

CDR3: CASSFGLGGPPSTDTQYF
DNA: TGTGCCAGCAGCTTTGGGCTTGGAGGGCCACCTAGCACAGATACGCAGTATTTT
J: TRBJ2-3
size: NA
V: TRBV11-2
D: NA

CDR3: CASSVYGTAYKETQYF
DNA: TGTGCCAGCAGCGTTTACGGGACAGCCTATAAAGAGACCCAGTACTTC
J: TRBJ2-5
size: many
V: TRBV9
D: TRBD1

CDR3: CASSAGTANQPQHF
DNA: TGTGCCAGCAGTGCCGGGACAGCGAATCAGCCCCAGCATTTT
J: TRBJ1-5
size: once
V: TRBV27
D: TRBD1

CDR3: CASSFSGEGYTF
DNA: TGCGCCAGCAGCTTCTCCGGGGAGGGCTACACCTTC
J: TRBJ1-2
size: NA
V: TRBV5-1
D: NA

CDR3: CASSSSGPTADTQYF
DNA: TGTGCCAGCAGCTCCTCCGGGCCGACAGCAGATACGCAGTATTTT
J: TRBJ2-3
size: NA
V: TRBV13
D: NA

CDR3: CASSKSPGGEKLFF
DNA: TGCGCCAGCAGCAAAAGTCCGGGAGGGGAAAAACTGTTTTTT
J: TRBJ1-4
size: NA
V: TRBV5-1
D: NA

CDR3: CASSPRERQASNEKLFF
DNA: TGTGCCAGCAGCCCGAGAGAAAGACAGGCCTCGAATGAAAAACTGTTTTTT
J: TRBJ1-4
size: NA
V: TRBV9
D: NA

CDR3: CASSQDLTGGNEQFF
DNA: TGCGCCAGCAGCCAAGATCTGACAGGGGGGAATGAGCAGTTCTTC
J: TRBJ2-1
size: NA
V: TRBV4-1
D: TRBD1

CDR3: CASSMGGSEAFF
DNA: TGTGCCAGTAGTATGGGCGGGAGTGAAGCTTTCTTT
J: TRBJ1-1
size: NA
V: TRBV19
D: NA

CDR3: CAIRARAGVGQETQYF
DNA: TGTGCCATCAGAGCCCGAGCGGGAGTCGGGCAAGAGACCCAGTACTTC
J: TRBJ2-5
size: NA
V: TRBV10-3
D: TRBD2

CDR3: CSAGPGQGAGEQYF
DNA: TGCAGCGCCGGACCGGGACAGGGGGCGGGGGAGCAGTACTTC
J: TRBJ2-7
size: NA
V: TRBV29-1
D: TRBD1

CDR3: CSVTAGGSYNEQFF
DNA: TGCAGCGTTACGGCGGGAGGATCCTACAATGAGCAGTTCTTC
J: TRBJ2-1
size: NA
V: TRBV29-1
D: TRBD2

CDR3: CASSITRWGLAGITDTQYF
DNA: TGTGCCAGCAGTATCACCCGTTGGGGACTAGCGGGGATCACAGATACGCAGTATTTT
J: TRBJ2-3
size: NA
V: TRBV2
D: TRBD2

CDR3: CASSVALAGGAETQYF
DNA: TGTGCCAGCAGCGTAGCCTTAGCGGGAGGGGCAGAGACCCAGTACTTC
J: TRBJ2-5
size: NA
V: TRBV9
D: TRBD2

CDR3: CASSLIGTSNSGANVLTF
DNA: TGTGCCAGCAGCTTAATCGGGACTAGTAACTCTGGGGCCAACGTCCTGACTTTC
J: TRBJ2-6
size: NA
V: TRBV7-2
D: TRBD2

CDR3: CASIPTEGVAGGLFTYNEQFF
DNA: TGTGCCAGCATCCCTACGGAAGGGGTAGCGGGAGGACTGTTCACCTACAATGAGCAGTTCTTC
J: TRBJ2-1
size: NA
V: TRBV21-1
D: NA

CDR3: CASSAGQKNTEAFF
DNA: TGTGCCAGCAGCGCAGGACAGAAGAACACTGAAGCTTTCTTT
J: TRBJ1-1
size: NA
V: TRBV7-6
D: NA

CDR3: CASSLGSVTEAFF
DNA: TGTGCCAGCAGCTTAGGTTCGGTTACTGAAGCTTTCTTT
J: TRBJ1-1
size: NA
V: TRBV7-3
D: NA

CDR3: CSVAGDYGYTF
DNA: TGCAGCGTTGCCGGTGACTATGGCTACACCTTC
J: TRBJ1-2
size: NA
V: TRBV29-1
D: NA

CDR3: CASSMDSPSNQPQHF
DNA: TGTGCCAGTAGTATGGACTCTCCAAGCAATCAGCCCCAGCATTTT
J: TRBJ1-5
size: NA
V: TRBV19
D: NA

CDR3: CASSATSGSFNEQFF
DNA: TGTGCCAGCAGCGCGACTAGCGGGAGCTTTAATGAGCAGTTCTTC
J: TRBJ2-1
size: NA
V: TRBV9
D: TRBD2

CDR3: CASSRDGNTEAFF
DNA: TGCGCCAGCAGCAGGGATGGGAACACTGAAGCTTTCTTT
J: TRBJ1-1
size: few
V: TRBV10-2
D: NA

CDR3: CASSPRDSRSSYNSPLHF
DNA: TGTGCCAGCAGCCCGAGGGACTCCCGGAGCTCCTATAATTCACCCCTCCACTTT
J: TRBJ1-6
size: NA
V: TRBV5-8
D: NA

CDR3: CATKSGTYDSNQPQHF
DNA: TGTGCCACTAAGTCCGGGACATATGATAGCAATCAGCCCCAGCATTTT
J: TRBJ1-5
size: NA
V: TRBV19
D: NA

CDR3: CATSRDGTSVFYEQFF
DNA: TGTGCCACCAGCAGAGACGGGACTAGCGTATTCTATGAGCAGTTCTTC
J: TRBJ2-1
size: NA
V: TRBV15
D: TRBD2

CDR3: CASSEFFSSYEQYF
DNA: TGTGCCAGCAGTGAATTCTTCAGCTCCTACGAGCAGTACTTC
J: TRBJ2-7
size: once
V: TRBV6-1
D: NA

CDR3: CASSLGGASYTEAFF
DNA: TGTGCCAGCAGCCTTGGGGGCGCGAGTTACACTGAAGCTTTCTTT
J: TRBJ1-1
size: NA
V: TRBV3-1/TRBV3-2
D: NA

CDR3: CASSQPGQDTQYF
DNA: TGTGCCAGCAGCCAACCTGGACAGGATACGCAGTATTTT
J: TRBJ2-3
size: NA
V: TRBV14
D: NA

CDR3: CASSIPGGTEAFF
DNA: TGTGCCAGTAGTATCCCAGGGGGCACTGAAGCTTTCTTT
J: TRBJ1-1
size: NA
V: TRBV19
D: TRBD1

CDR3: CASSARVSGNTIYF
DNA: TGTGCCAGCAGCGCCAGGGTATCTGGAAACACCATATATTTT
J: TRBJ1-3
size: NA
V: TRBV13
D: NA

CDR3: CASSRTFQAFSTEAFF
DNA: TGTGCCAGCAGCCGAACTTTCCAGGCTTTTAGCACTGAAGCTTTCTTT
J: TRBJ1-1
size: NA
V: TRBV14
D: NA

CDR3: CASSANRKWTEKLFF
DNA: TGTGCCAGTAGTGCAAACCGTAAATGGACAGAAAAACTGTTTTTT
J: TRBJ1-4
size: NA
V: TRBV19
D: NA